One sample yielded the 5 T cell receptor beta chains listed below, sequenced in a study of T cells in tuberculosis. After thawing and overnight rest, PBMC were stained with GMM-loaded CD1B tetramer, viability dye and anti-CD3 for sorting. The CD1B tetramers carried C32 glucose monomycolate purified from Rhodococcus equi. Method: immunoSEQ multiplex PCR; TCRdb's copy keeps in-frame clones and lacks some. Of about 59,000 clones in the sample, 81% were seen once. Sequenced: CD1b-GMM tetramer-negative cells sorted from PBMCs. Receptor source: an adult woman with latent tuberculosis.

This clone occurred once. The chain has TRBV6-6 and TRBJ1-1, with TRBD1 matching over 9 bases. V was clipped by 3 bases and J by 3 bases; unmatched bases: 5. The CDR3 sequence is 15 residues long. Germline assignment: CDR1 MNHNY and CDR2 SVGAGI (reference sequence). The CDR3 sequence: CASSYSGQGYTEAFF. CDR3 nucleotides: TGTGCCAGCAGTTATTCCGGACAGGGGTACACTGAAGCTTTCTTT.

The CDR3 protein is CASSLGGYRGGARRKETQYF. The CDR3 bases are TGTGCCAGCAGTTTAGGCGGTTACAGGGGGGGCGCGCGGAGGAAAGAGACCCAGTACTTC. The chain combines TRBV27 with TRBJ2-5; perhaps TRBD1 as D (8 bases). CDR1 is MNHEY, CDR2 SMNVEV, per germline (reference sequence). Trimming cost V 2 bases and J 3 bases, with 28 bases left between them. The CDR3 is 20 amino acids.

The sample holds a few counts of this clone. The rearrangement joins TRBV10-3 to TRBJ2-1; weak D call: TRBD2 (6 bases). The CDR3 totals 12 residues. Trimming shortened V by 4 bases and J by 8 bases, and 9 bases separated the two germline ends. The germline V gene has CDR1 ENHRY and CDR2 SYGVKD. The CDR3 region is CAISGLGHEQFF. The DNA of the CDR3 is TGTGCCATCAGTGGACTAGGCCATGAGCAGTTCTTC.

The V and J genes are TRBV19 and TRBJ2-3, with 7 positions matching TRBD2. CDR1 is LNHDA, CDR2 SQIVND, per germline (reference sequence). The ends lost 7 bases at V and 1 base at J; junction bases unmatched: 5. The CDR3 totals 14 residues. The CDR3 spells CASTPGGGTDTQYF. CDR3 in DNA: TGTGCCAGTACCCCTGGGGGGGGCACAGATACGCAGTATTTT.

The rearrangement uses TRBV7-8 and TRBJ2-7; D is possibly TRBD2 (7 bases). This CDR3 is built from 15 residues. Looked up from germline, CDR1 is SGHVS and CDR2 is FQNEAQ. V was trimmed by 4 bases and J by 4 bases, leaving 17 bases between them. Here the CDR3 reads CASSSMGGGSYEQYF. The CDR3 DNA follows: TGTGCCAGCAGCTCCATGGGCGGGGGCTCGTACGAGCAGTACTTC.